This T cell receptor (beta chain) was observed in a study of blood T cell repertoires in COVID-19. Study-level information: PBMCs, B-cell-depleted T cells, or T cells provided the cDNA or gDNA that made up the material.

Libraries were prepared by immunoSEQ multiplex PCR; TCRdb keeps only in-frame clonotypes and omits some of them. The profile shows around 250,000 clones, 70% to 90% of them singletons. The V gene's germline CDR1 is LNHNV and CDR2 YYDKDF (reference sequence). This CDR3 is 15 amino acids long. Trimming took 3 bases from V and 4 from J; bases not matched to a gene: 5. The TCR sequence derives from a woman aged 25 to 45 with active or convalescent COVID-19. The V call is TRBV15, the J call TRBJ2-2; TRBD2 agrees at 7 bases. Sequenced: peripheral blood. Here the CDR3 reads CATSRGPGGTGELFF. For the CDR3, the DNA is TGTGCCACCAGCAGGGGACCGGGGGGCACCGGGGAGCTGTTTTTT.